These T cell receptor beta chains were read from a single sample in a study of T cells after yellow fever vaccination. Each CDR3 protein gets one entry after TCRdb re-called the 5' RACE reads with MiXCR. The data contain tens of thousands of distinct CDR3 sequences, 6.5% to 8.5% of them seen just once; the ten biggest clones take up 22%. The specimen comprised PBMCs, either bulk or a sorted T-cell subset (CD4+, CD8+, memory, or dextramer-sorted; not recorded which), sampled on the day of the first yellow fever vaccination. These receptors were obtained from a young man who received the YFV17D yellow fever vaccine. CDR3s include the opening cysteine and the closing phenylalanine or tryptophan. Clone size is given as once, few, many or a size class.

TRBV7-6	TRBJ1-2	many	CASSLLAGQGVYTF
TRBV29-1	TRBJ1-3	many	CSVAAVLEGNTIYF
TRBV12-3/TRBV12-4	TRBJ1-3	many	CASREGLWSSGNTIYF
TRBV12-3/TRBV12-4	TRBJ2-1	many	CASSSGKGRNEQFF
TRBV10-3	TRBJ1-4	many	CAISDRNEKLFF
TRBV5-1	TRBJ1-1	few	CASSFQGTNTEAFF
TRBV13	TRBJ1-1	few	CATDRDLMNTEAFF
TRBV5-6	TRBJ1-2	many	CASTDRFNYGYTF
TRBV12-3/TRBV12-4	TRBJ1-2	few	CASSLRRDYGYTF
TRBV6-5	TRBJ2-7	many	CASSYGTGALEQYF
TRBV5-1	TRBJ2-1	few	CASNPGSGGFQSQFF